These 9 T cell receptor beta chains share one sample of origin, sequenced in a study of T cells in Graves' hyperthyroidism and ophthalmopathy. Amplification of TCR beta CDR3 regions was performed using RNA transcripts as template. TCR CDR3 regions were first amplified by RT-PCR with HTBI primers. MiXCR, applied by TCRdb to the multiplex PCR reads, yields one record per CDR3 protein. The sample gives roughly 510,000 distinct CDR3 sequences, less than 25% of which show up once; more than 25% is in the top ten. Sequenced input: blood. The receptors stem from a man in his late teens or twenties with Graves' hyperthyroidism.

This chain connects TRBV29-1 to TRBJ2-2; possibly TRBD1 for D (5 bases). CDR1 and CDR2 (germline): SQVTM, ANQGSEA. CDR3 length equals 12 residues. The V end was cut by 7 bases, the J end by 5 bases, with 11 bases between. This chain's CDR3 is CSAWGGTGELFF. The CDR3 nucleotides read TGCAGCGCCTGGGGCGGAACCGGGGAGCTGTTTTTT.

This clonotype was seen many times. The chain combines TRBV6-5 with TRBJ1-2; no definite D call. Germline V gene data show CDR1 as MNHEY and CDR2 as SVGAGI. The CDR3 spans 15 residues. V was cut by 4 bases and J by 6 bases, with 18 bases left in between. This CDR3 reads CASSSPSSRVDGYTF. Here the CDR3 DNA reads TGTGCCAGCAGTTCCCCGTCCTCTAGGGTGGATGGCTACACCTTC.

In this sample, this clonotype turned up a few times. The chain links TRBV9 to TRBJ2-1; the match to TRBD2 covers 7 bases. V was clipped by 0 bases and J by 8 bases; unmatched bases: 5. The CDR3 runs 14 residues. Germline-derived CDR1 and CDR2 are SGDLS and YYNGEE. DNA of the CDR3: TGTGCCAGCAGCGTAGATCGGGGAGGGGATGAGCAGTTCTTC. Translation: CASSVDRGGDEQFF.

As to this clonotype: A much larger clone lies one base from this, so it may be a read error. This chain links TRBV11-2 with TRBJ2-7, with D possibly matching TRBD2 (7 bases). Per the germline V gene, CDR1 is SGHAT and CDR2 is FQNNGV. The CDR3 covers 14 residues. The CDR3 region is CASSLLGGGDEQCF. The CDR3 DNA reads as TGTGCCAGCAGCCTATTGGGGGGGGGCGACGAGCAGTGCTTC. Full variable domain (missing parts from reference TRBV11-2 and TRBJ2-7): EAGVAQSPRYKIIEKRQSVAFWCNPISGHATLYWYQQILGQGPKLLIQFQNNGVVDDSQLPKDRFSAERLKGVDSTLKIQPAKLEDSAVYLCASSLLGGGDEQCFGPGTRLTVT.

This clonotype was counted ten times or more. J is TRBJ2-3 and V is TRBV6-5; 7 bases line up with TRBD1. CDR3 size: 16 residues. Germline-derived CDR1 and CDR2 are MNHEY and SVGAGI. V shed 2 bases and J 2 bases; nucleotides not matched to a gene: 7. The chain's CDR3 is CASSYDTGAYTDTQYF. For the CDR3, the DNA is TGTGCCAGCAGTTACGATACAGGGGCTTACACAGATACGCAGTATTTT.

About this clonotype itself: A read error may be the cause here, since a much bigger clone is one base away. The chain is built from TRBV11-2 and TRBJ2-5; D is perhaps TRBD1 (6 bases). Looked up from germline, CDR1 is SGHAT and CDR2 is FQNNGV. This CDR3 has 14 residues. CDR3 bases: TGTGCCAGCAGCCCTCCTAACAGGGCAGAGACCAAGTACTTC. As protein: CASSPPNRAETKYF.

This clonotype came up a few times. This chain uses TRBV2 with TRBJ2-5; 8 nucleotides agree with TRBD2. This CDR3 has 14 amino acids. V lost 5 bases to trimming and J lost 2 bases; unmatched junction nucleotides: 4. CDR1 is SNHLY and CDR2 is FYNNEI in the germline V gene. The CDR3 spells CASSPKRGQETQYF. DNA for the CDR3: TGTGCCAGCAGTCCCAAGCGGGGGCAAGAGACCCAGTACTTC.

The CDR3 region has the DNA TGTGCCAGCAGCCCACTATCCGCAACGGGACTAACCAAAGGAGAGACCCAGTACTTC. Its translation is CASSPLSATGLTKGETQYF. The genes are TRBV11-1 and TRBJ2-5, with TRBD2 identical over 7 bases. With V trimmed by 5 bases and J by 4 bases, 22 bases remained unmatched. From germline, CDR1 is SGHAT and CDR2 FQDESV (reference sequence). There are 19 residues in the CDR3.

The V gene is TRBV24-1, the J gene TRBJ2-5; tentatively, D is TRBD2 (5 bases). The V gene's germline CDR1 is KGHDR and CDR2 SFDVKD. The CDR3 loop spans 15 amino acids. V lost 4 bases to trimming and J lost 2 bases, with 13 bases between them. The CDR3 region has the DNA TGTGCCACCAGTGACCCCCCCCCGGGACAAGAGACCCAGTACTTC. This translates into CATSDPPPGQETQYF.